Below, 27 T cell receptor beta chains from the same sample are listed, as sequenced in a study of blood T cell repertoires in COVID-19. The table came from immunoSEQ multiplex PCR; TCRdb's copy has only in-frame clones and leaves some out. In the table there are approximately 160,000 clones, roughly four fifths of which are singletons. The specimen was peripheral blood. These receptors were obtained from a man between 60 and 75 years old with active or convalescent COVID-19.

This rearrangement joins TRBV11-2 to TRBJ2-7; no clear D gene. Deletions cut 4 bases from V and 0 bases from J, with 7 bases between. The CDR3 is made up of 13 amino acids. Germline loops: CDR1 SGHAT, CDR2 FQNNGV. The CDR3 here is CASSSQDSYEQYF. The CDR3 coding sequence is TGTGCCAGCAGCTCCCAGGACTCCTACGAGCAGTACTTC.

This clone occurred once. V is TRBV6-5 and J is TRBJ1-3; D is unclear. The germline V and J ends were trimmed by 6 bases and 7 bases, with 16 bases remaining between them. Germline values: CDR1 MNHEY, CDR2 SVGAGI. The CDR3 is made up of 14 amino acids. CDR3: CASRPDPGRNTIYF. CDR3 in DNA: TGTGCCAGCAGACCAGACCCGGGGAGGAACACCATATATTTT.

The chain links TRBV28 to TRBJ2-1; TRBD2 agrees at 11 bases. The CDR3 contains 16 residues. Germline V gene sequence: CDR1 MDHEN, CDR2 SYDVKM. The V gene end was trimmed by 4 bases and the J gene end by 6 bases; junction bases not matched to a gene: 8. In nucleotides, the CDR3 is TGTGCCAGCAGTTCCCCGACTAGCGGGAATGTCAATGAGCAGTTCTTC. It is translated as CASSSPTSGNVNEQFF.

CDR3 sequence reads: CASSDRKGAGGELFF. CDR3 nucleotides: TGTGCCAGCAGTGATCGGAAGGGGGCGGGCGGGGAGCTGTTTTTT. The rearrangement links TRBV6-1 to TRBJ2-2, with 7 bases matching TRBD1. Germline assignment: CDR1 MNHNS and CDR2 SASEGT. This CDR3 contains 15 residues. With V trimmed by 3 bases and J by 7 bases, 8 bases remained unmatched.

This rearrangement joins TRBV6-4 to TRBJ1-2; D not resolved. The V end was cut by 6 bases, the J end by 6 bases, with 8 bases between. The CDR3 spans 11 residues. The germline CDR1 and CDR2 sequences are MRHNA and SNTAGT. CDR3 sequence reads: CASRPVDGYTF. The CDR3 DNA is TGTGCCAGCAGGCCAGTTGATGGCTACACCTTC.

This clone has ten or more counts. In DNA form, the CDR3 reads TGTGCCAGCAGCGCAATGACTAGCGGGAGAAACACAGATACGCAGTATTTT. Translated, it gives CASSAMTSGRNTDTQYF. The chain employs TRBV7-9 and TRBJ2-3; 12 bases agree with TRBD2. The CDR3 is 17 amino acids. The trim removed 5 bases at V and 2 bases at J, leaving 8 bases unmatched. The germline V gene has CDR1 SEHNR and CDR2 FQNEAQ (reference sequence).

V and J are TRBV27 and TRBJ2-7, with a possible D match to TRBD1 (6 bases). The V gene lost 6 bases and the J gene lost 0 bases, with 12 bases spanning the gap. This CDR3 is built from 14 residues. Germline loops: CDR1 MNHEY, CDR2 SMNVEV (reference sequence). CDR3 residues: CASRSTGLSYEQYF. The CDR3 nucleotides are TGTGCCAGCAGAAGTACAGGGCTCTCCTACGAGCAGTACTTC.

The V and J genes are TRBV5-4 and TRBJ2-1, with D possibly being TRBD2 (5 bases). Trimming took 4 bases from V and 6 from J, leaving 20 bases between them. The germline CDR1 and CDR2 sequences are SGHNT and YYREEE (reference sequence). This CDR3 spans 16 amino acids. CDR3 loop: CASSRGGTQSRNEQFF. The CDR3, as DNA: TGTGCCAGCAGCCGAGGAGGAACCCAGTCCCGCAATGAGCAGTTCTTC. The whole variable domain, remainder taken from reference TRBV5-4 and TRBJ2-1, is ETGVTQSPTHLIKTRGQQVTLRCSSQSGHNTVSWYQQALGQGPQFIFQYYREEENGRGNFPPRFSGLQFPNYSSELNVNALELDDSALYLCASSRGGTQSRNEQFFGPGTRLTVL.

V is TRBV3-1 (or the pseudogene TRBV3-2) and J is TRBJ1-5, with 8 bases lining up with TRBD1. This CDR3 is built from 14 residues. With V trimmed by 1 base and J by 9 bases, 5 bases remained unmatched. Per germline, CDR1 LGHDT and CDR2 YNNKEL (reference sequence). In DNA form, the CDR3 reads TGTGCCAGCAGCCAAGGGACAGGGTGGCGGCCCCAGCATTTT. Its protein product is CASSQGTGWRPQHF.

The table lists this clone with a few counts. The V call is TRBV6-1, the J call TRBJ1-5; 10 nucleotides match TRBD1. The germline V gene has CDR1 MNHNS and CDR2 SASEGT. The CDR3 is made up of 16 amino acids. V shed 4 bases and J 6 bases; nucleotides not matched to a gene: 9. CDR3 in amino acids: CASSAPGQGGGQPQHF. CDR3 sequence (DNA): TGTGCCAGCAGTGCCCCCGGACAGGGGGGAGGTCAGCCCCAGCATTTT.

J is TRBJ2-1 and V is TRBV19; the match to TRBD2 covers 8 bases. The CDR3 totals 15 residues. The V gene end was trimmed by 4 bases and the J gene end by 3 bases; junction bases not matched to a gene: 5. Germline assignment: CDR1 LNHDA and CDR2 SQIVND (reference sequence). The CDR3 DNA is TGTGCCAGTAGTACCCCGGGACTAGACTACAATGAGCAGTTCTTC. It specifies CASSTPGLDYNEQFF.

This clone has a handful of counts. This chain uses TRBV24-1 with TRBJ1-1, with D uncertain. Germline V gives CDR1 KGHDR, CDR2 SFDVKD. The CDR3 runs 13 residues. The V end was cut by 8 bases, the J end by 1 base, with 10 bases between. CDR3 loop: CATTNHRNTEAFF. The CDR3 nucleotides are TGTGCCACCACCAATCATAGGAACACTGAAGCTTTCTTT.

The DNA for the CDR3 is TGTGCCAGCAGCCACCGGGAGTGGGGAAACACCGGGGAGCTGTTTTTT. Its protein product is CASSHREWGNTGELFF. This chain joins TRBV3-1 (or the pseudogene TRBV3-2) and TRBJ2-2; D might be TRBD2 (6 bases). The germline gives CDR1 LGHDT, CDR2 YNNKEL (reference sequence). Trimming took off 3 bases at V and 2 bases at J, with 13 bases between the two ends. This CDR3 comprises 16 residues.

This chain uses TRBV18 with TRBJ2-1, with 9 bases aligning to TRBD1. With V trimmed by 2 bases and J by 6 bases, 2 bases remained unmatched. The CDR3 is 14 amino acids. CDR1 is KGHSH, CDR2 LQKENI, per germline. CDR3 nucleotides: TGTGCCAGCTCACCAGTGACAGGGGGCAATGAGCAGTTCTTC. The encoded protein is CASSPVTGGNEQFF.

This clone was detected once. The rearrangement joins TRBV5-4 to TRBJ1-2; 9 nucleotides agree with TRBD1. V lost 2 bases and J lost 5; bases outside the gene matches: 7. Germline V lookup: CDR1 SGHNT, CDR2 YYREEE (reference sequence). The CDR3 loop spans 15 amino acids. The chain's CDR3 is CASSLGDRETYGYTF. CDR3 nucleotides: TGTGCCAGCAGCTTAGGGGACAGGGAGACTTATGGCTACACCTTC.

The J gene is TRBJ1-1, the V gene TRBV3-1 (or the pseudogene TRBV3-2); D gene unclear. The CDR3 covers 15 residues. V gave up 3 bases and J gave up 4 bases, with 15 bases separating them. Germline V gene data show CDR1 as LGHDT and CDR2 as YNNKEL (reference sequence). This CDR3 is CASSQEALWGTEAFF. CDR3 nucleotides: TGTGCCAGCAGCCAGGAGGCCTTATGGGGCACTGAAGCTTTCTTT.

The chain couples TRBV11-2 to TRBJ2-3; D is possibly TRBD2 (5 bases). Germline loops: CDR1 SGHAT, CDR2 FQNNGV. V dropped 2 bases and J dropped 2 bases, with 11 bases sitting between them. This CDR3 has 15 amino acids. The CDR3 sequence is CASSLTDYNTDTQYF. For the CDR3, the DNA is TGTGCCAGCAGCTTAACTGACTACAACACAGATACGCAGTATTTT.

The chain has TRBV19 and TRBJ1-5; D not certain. The V and J ends lost 2 bases and 5 bases respectively, with 10 bases between them. CDR3 length: 14 residues. CDR1 LNHDA and CDR2 SQIVND come from the germline V gene (reference sequence). The CDR3 reads CASSIPSGYQPQHF. The DNA of the CDR3 is TGTGCCAGTAGTATACCTAGTGGGTATCAGCCCCAGCATTTT.

The V and J genes are TRBV27 and TRBJ1-6, with 9 positions matching TRBD1. Trimming at V came to 4 bases and at J to 13 bases, leaving 11 bases not matched to a gene. This CDR3 region has 15 residues. Germline CDR1 and CDR2: MNHEY and SMNVEV (reference sequence). The CDR3, as DNA: TGTGCCAGCAGTTCATACGGGACAGGGAACGTGCCCCTCCACTTT. Its protein is CASSSYGTGNVPLHF.

The chain recombines TRBV6-5 with TRBJ1-2, with a possible D match to TRBD1 (6 bases). CDR3 length equals 15 residues. Germline assignment: CDR1 MNHEY and CDR2 SVGAGI. Trimming left V 2 bases short and J 0 bases short, with 10 bases between. The CDR3 bases are TGTGCCAGCAGTTACAGGGGGATAGCTAACTATGGCTACACCTTC. Residues: CASSYRGIANYGYTF.

This chain links TRBV6-2 or TRBV6-3 with TRBJ2-7, with 11 bases fitting TRBD2. CDR1 is MNHEY, CDR2 SVGEGT, per germline. CDR3 length: 18 residues. V lost 0 bases to trimming and J lost 2 bases; unmatched junction nucleotides: 9. CDR3 sequence (DNA): TGTGCCAGCAGTTACTCGACTAGCGGGGCTACATCAACCTACGAGCAGTACTTC. Residues: CASSYSTSGATSTYEQYF.

The V and J genes are TRBV6-1 and TRBJ2-2; weak D call: TRBD1 (6 bases). Germline V gene data show CDR1 as MNHNS and CDR2 as SASEGT. V was cut by 3 bases and J by 9 bases, with 8 bases left in between. CDR3 length equals 12 residues. The CDR3 DNA sequence: TGTGCCAGCAGTGACGGACAGCGGGAGCTGTTTTTT. This gives the protein CASSDGQRELFF.

The rearrangement links TRBV6-5 to TRBJ2-7; 7 positions match TRBD1. V shed 5 bases and J 0 bases; nucleotides not matched to a gene: 4. The CDR3 is made up of 14 amino acids. The germline V gene encodes CDR1 MNHEY and CDR2 SVGAGI. The CDR3 DNA reads as TGTGCCAGCAGTAGGACAGGCACCTCCTACGAGCAGTACTTC. Amino acid sequence: CASSRTGTSYEQYF.

V gene TRBV5-4 combines with J gene TRBJ1-1; D gene uncertain. Trimming removed 1 base at V and 7 bases at J, with 8 bases between. This CDR3 has 12 residues. CDR1 SGHNT and CDR2 YYREEE come from the germline V gene (reference sequence). CDR3 DNA sequence: TGTGCCAGCAGCTTGAGAGGCATTGAAGCTTTCTTT. This codes for CASSLRGIEAFF.

The chain joins TRBV2 to TRBJ2-1; 7 bases line up with TRBD1. This CDR3 has 17 amino acids. Germline V gives CDR1 SNHLY, CDR2 FYNNEI. With V trimmed by 7 bases and J by 2 bases, 14 bases remained unmatched. The CDR3 sequence: CASNPTGASGTYNEQFF. CDR3 DNA: TGTGCCAGCAACCCTACAGGGGCCTCAGGGACCTACAATGAGCAGTTCTTC. The full variable domain, in which reference TRBV2 and TRBJ2-1 provide the parts outside the CDR3, is EPEVTQTPSHQVTQMGQEVILRCVPISNHLYFYWYRQILGQKVEFLVSFYNNEISEKSEIFDDQFSVERPDGSNFTLKIRSTKLEDSAMYFCASNPTGASGTYNEQFFGPGTRLTVL.

The chain joins TRBV6-5 to TRBJ2-3, with D possibly TRBD2 on 7 matching bases. This CDR3 comprises 13 residues. Germline CDR1 reads MNHEY; CDR2 reads SVGAGI. Trimming took 10 bases from V and 4 from J, leaving 15 bases between them. CDR3 residues: CAILGGGADTQYF. CDR3 sequence (DNA): TGTGCCATCCTCGGCGGGGGCGCAGATACGCAGTATTTT.

The J gene is TRBJ2-5, the V gene TRBV18; 8 bases match TRBD2. Germline V gives CDR1 KGHSH, CDR2 LQKENI. Trimming at V came to 2 bases and at J to 5 bases, leaving 7 bases not matched to a gene. The CDR3 sequence is 15 residues long. The CDR3 sequence: CASSPRRGAEETQYF. The CDR3 region has the DNA TGTGCCAGCTCACCAAGGCGGGGGGCCGAGGAGACCCAGTACTTC.